These 6 T cell receptor beta chains originate from one sample sequenced in a study of blood T cell repertoires in COVID-19. Data came from immunoSEQ multiplex PCR; TCRdb stores just in-frame clones and leaves some out. The table shows 55,000 to 80,000 clones, with roughly 86% occurring only once. Sequencing input: peripheral blood. The receptors stem from a man in his forties or fifties with acute or convalescent COVID-19.

The rearrangement links TRBV11-2 to TRBJ2-3, with D possibly TRBD2 on 5 matching bases. CDR3 size: 14 residues. Germline V gene lookup returns CDR1 SGHAT and CDR2 FQNNGV. V was shortened by 5 bases and J by 8 bases, with 17 bases between the two germline ends. CDR3 sequence (DNA): TGTGCCAGCAGCAAAGGCACGGGGTCCGTTACGCAGTATTTT. It codes for CASSKGTGSVTQYF.

The chain recombines TRBV6-5 with TRBJ1-4; D gene ambiguous. This CDR3 region has 15 residues. Germline assignment: CDR1 MNHEY and CDR2 SVGAGI. V lost 0 bases and J lost 4, with 9 bases in between. CDR3 DNA sequence: TGTGCCAGCAGTTACTCTGGGCACCTTAATGAAAAACTGTTTTTT. Protein product: CASSYSGHLNEKLFF.

V is TRBV5-1 and J is TRBJ2-5; 7 positions match TRBD1. Germline V CDR1 and CDR2: SGHRS, YFSETQ. Losses at the gene ends were 5 bases for V and 4 bases for J; bases not matched to a gene: 11. The CDR3 is 15 residues long. The DNA for the CDR3 is TGCGCCAGCAGTAAGACAGGGAATGTACCAGAGACCCAGTACTTC. Translated: CASSKTGNVPETQYF.

This chain joins TRBV5-1 and TRBJ2-7, with 7 bases matching TRBD1. This CDR3 contains 15 residues. Germline lookup yields CDR1 SGHRS and CDR2 YFSETQ. V gave up 3 bases and J gave up 3 bases; unmatched junction bases: 9. The CDR3 DNA follows: TGCGCCAGCAGCTCGACCCTGACAGGGAGCTACGAGCAGTACTTC. It is translated as CASSSTLTGSYEQYF.

The chain is built from TRBV3-1 (or the pseudogene TRBV3-2) and TRBJ2-7; TRBD2 matches at 7 bases. V trimming: 0 bases; J trimming: 9 bases; junction bases outside the gene matches: 5. The germline V gene encodes CDR1 LGHDT and CDR2 YNNKEL (reference sequence). The CDR3 length is 13 residues. This CDR3 reads CASSQDWEGPQYF. CDR3 coding DNA: TGTGCCAGCAGCCAAGATTGGGAGGGCCCGCAGTACTTC.

The chain links TRBV10-3 to TRBJ2-5; 10 bases line up with TRBD2. V lost 6 bases and J lost 3; bases outside the gene matches: 13. The length of the CDR3 is 17 residues. Germline lookup yields CDR1 ENHRY and CDR2 SYGVKD. CDR3 loop: CAIRGATSGHLKETQYF. CDR3 nucleotides: TGTGCCATCAGGGGTGCGACTAGCGGGCATTTAAAAGAGACCCAGTACTTC.